This TCR beta chain was profiled in a study of CD8+ T cells in alopecia areata. Points from the study as a whole: Mice showed TCR sharing more clearly than patients did, possibly owing to HLA.

In each case, RNA was isolated and then reverse transcribed into cDNA as the sequencing template. Assay used: immunoSEQ multiplex PCR; TCRdb lists only in-frame clones, some missing. The sample includes around 97,000 clones, around 60% of them seen just once. The CDR3 is 14 amino acids. The V gene's germline CDR1 is SQVTM and CDR2 ANQGSEA. V dropped 4 bases and J dropped 7; count of bases not matched to a gene: 8. A word on this clone: Its antigen is undetermined.

The rearrangement joins TRBV29-1 to TRBJ2-2, with 8 bases that match TRBD2. Sequencing used CD4+ T cells sorted from blood. The TCR sequence derives from a human donor in good health. CDR3 protein: CSVGNGGAVGELFF. CDR3 sequence (DNA): TGCAGCGTTGGGAACGGGGGGGCGGTCGGGGAGCTGTTTTTT.